This TCR beta chain came from a study of T cell changes during pregnancy in multiple sclerosis. Here immunoSEQ multiplex PCR was the method, and the copy in TCRdb shows in-frame clones only, minus some. The sample has tens of thousands of clones, 92% seen once. This clone was detected ten times or more. Germline CDR1 MNHEY, CDR2 SMNVEV (reference sequence). The CDR3 is 13 residues long. The V end lost 5 bases, the J end lost 7 bases, and 14 bases lay between the germline ends. The genes are TRBV27 and TRBJ1-2, with D perhaps matching TRBD1 (6 bases). This receptor was taken from a female donor with multiple sclerosis, enrolled in a pregnancy study. The sample was CD4+ T cells from peripheral blood mononuclear cells, taken after pregnancy. The DNA of the CDR3 is TGTGCCAGCAGTAAGGGGGATTCGGCTGGCTACACCTTC. It yields the protein CASSKGDSAGYTF.